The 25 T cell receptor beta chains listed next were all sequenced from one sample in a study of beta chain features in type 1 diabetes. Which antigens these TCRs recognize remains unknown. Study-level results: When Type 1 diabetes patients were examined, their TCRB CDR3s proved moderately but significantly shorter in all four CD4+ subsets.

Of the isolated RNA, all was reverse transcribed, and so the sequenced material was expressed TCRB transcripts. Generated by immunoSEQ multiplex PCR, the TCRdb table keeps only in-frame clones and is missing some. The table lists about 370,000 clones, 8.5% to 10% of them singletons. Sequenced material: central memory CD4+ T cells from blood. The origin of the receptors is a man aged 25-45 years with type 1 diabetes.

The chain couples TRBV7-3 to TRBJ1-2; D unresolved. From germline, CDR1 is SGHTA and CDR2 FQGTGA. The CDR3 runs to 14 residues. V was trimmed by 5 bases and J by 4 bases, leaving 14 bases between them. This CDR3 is CASSPRALIYGYTF. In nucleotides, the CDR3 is TGTGCCAGCAGCCCCCGGGCGTTGATCTATGGCTACACCTTC.

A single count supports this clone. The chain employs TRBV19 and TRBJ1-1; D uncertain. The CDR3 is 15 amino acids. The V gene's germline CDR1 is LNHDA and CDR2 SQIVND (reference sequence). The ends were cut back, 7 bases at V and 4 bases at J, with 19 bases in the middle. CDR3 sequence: CASITRRTRGTEAFF. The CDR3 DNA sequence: TGTGCCAGTATTACCAGGCGGACTAGAGGCACTGAAGCTTTCTTT.

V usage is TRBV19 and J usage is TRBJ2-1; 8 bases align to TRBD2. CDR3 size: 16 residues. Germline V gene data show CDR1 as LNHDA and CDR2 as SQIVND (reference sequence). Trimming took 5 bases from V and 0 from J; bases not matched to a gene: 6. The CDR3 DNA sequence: TGTGCCAGTAGTTTCGGACTAGCCCTCTCCTACAATGAGCAGTTCTTC. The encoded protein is CASSFGLALSYNEQFF.

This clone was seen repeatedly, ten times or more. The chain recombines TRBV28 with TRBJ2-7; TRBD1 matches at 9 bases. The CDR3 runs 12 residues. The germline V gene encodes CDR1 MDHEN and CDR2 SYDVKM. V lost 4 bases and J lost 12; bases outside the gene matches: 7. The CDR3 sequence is CASSWDRESRYF. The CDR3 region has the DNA TGTGCCAGCAGTTGGGACAGGGAATCGCGGTACTTC.

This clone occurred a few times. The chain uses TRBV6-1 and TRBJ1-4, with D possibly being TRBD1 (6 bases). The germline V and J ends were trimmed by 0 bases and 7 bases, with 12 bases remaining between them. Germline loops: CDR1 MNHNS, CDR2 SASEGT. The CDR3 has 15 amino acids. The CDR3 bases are TGTGCCAGCAGTGAAGCTGGGGGGCTAGGTGAAAAACTGTTTTTT. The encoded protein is CASSEAGGLGEKLFF.

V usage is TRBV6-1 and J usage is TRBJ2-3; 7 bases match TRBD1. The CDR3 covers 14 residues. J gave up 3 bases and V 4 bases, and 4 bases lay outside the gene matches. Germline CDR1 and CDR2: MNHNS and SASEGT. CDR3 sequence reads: CASSVDRATDTQYF. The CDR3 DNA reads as TGTGCCAGCAGTGTTGACAGGGCGACAGATACGCAGTATTTT.

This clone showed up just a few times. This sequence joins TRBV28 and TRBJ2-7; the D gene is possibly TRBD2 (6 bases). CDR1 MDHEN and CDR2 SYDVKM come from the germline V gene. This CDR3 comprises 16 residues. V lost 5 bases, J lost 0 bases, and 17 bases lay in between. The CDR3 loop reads CASSPPGGPDSYEQYF. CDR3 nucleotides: TGTGCCAGCAGTCCCCCCGGGGGTCCCGACTCCTACGAGCAGTACTTC.

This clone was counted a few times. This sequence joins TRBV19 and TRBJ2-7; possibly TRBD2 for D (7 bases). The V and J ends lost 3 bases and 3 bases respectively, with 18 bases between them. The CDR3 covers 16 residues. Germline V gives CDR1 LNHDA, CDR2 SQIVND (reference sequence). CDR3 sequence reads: CASSIDEGGAVYEQYF. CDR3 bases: TGTGCCAGTAGTATCGATGAAGGGGGGGCAGTCTACGAGCAGTACTTC.

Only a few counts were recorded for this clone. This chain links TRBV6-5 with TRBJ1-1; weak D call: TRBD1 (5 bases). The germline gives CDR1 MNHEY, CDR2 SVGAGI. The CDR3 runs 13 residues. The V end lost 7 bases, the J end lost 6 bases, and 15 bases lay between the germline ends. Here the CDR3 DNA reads TGTGCCAGCACTCGTCAGGGTACCCCTGAAGCTTTCTTT. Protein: CASTRQGTPEAFF.

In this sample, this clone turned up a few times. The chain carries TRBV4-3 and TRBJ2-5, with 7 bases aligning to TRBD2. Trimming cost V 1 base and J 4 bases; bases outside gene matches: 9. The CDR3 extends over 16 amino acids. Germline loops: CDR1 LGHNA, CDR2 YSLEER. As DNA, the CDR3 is TGCGCCAGCAGCCAAGTATCGGGGGGAGTGGGAGAGACCCAGTACTTC. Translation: CASSQVSGGVGETQYF.

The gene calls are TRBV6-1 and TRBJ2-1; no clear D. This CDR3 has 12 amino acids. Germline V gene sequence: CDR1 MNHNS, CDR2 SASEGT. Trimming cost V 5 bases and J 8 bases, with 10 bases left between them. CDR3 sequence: CASSSPGDEQFF. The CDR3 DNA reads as TGTGCCAGCAGTTCCCCCGGCGATGAGCAGTTCTTC.

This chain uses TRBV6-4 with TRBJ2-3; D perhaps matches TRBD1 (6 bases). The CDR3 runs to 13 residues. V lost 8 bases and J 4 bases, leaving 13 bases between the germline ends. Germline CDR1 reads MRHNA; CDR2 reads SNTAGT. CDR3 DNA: TGTGCCAGCTCCAGGGGTGTCGCAGATACGCAGTATTTT. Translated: CASSRGVADTQYF.

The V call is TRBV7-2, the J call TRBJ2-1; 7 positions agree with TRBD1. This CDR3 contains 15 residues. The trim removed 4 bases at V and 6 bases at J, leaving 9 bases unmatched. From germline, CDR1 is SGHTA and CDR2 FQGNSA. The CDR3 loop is CASSYLTGSVNEQFF. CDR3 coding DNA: TGTGCCAGCAGCTACTTGACAGGGTCGGTCAATGAGCAGTTCTTC.

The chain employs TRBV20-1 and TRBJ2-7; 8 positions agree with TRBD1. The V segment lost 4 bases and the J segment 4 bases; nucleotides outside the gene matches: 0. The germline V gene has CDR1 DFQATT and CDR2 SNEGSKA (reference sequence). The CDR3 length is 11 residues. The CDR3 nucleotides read TGCAGTGCTAACAGGGGGTACGAGCAGTACTTC. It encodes CSANRGYEQYF.

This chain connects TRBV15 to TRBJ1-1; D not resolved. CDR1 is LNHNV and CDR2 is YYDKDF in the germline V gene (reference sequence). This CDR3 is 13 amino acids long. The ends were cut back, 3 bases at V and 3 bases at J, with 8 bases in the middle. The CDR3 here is CATSRVFDTEAFF. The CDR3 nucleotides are TGTGCCACCAGCAGGGTCTTTGACACTGAAGCTTTCTTT.

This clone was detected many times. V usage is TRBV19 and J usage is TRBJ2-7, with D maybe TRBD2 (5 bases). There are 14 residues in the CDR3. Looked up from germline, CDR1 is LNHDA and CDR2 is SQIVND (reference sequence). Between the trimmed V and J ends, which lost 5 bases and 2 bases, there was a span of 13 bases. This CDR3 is CASSGGIAPYEQYF. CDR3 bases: TGTGCCAGTAGTGGAGGCATAGCCCCCTACGAGCAGTACTTC.

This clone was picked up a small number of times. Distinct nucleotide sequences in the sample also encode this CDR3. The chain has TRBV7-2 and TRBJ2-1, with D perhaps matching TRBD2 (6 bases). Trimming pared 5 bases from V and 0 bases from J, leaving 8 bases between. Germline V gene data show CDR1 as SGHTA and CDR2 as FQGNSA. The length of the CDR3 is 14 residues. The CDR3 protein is CASSLDYSYNEQFF. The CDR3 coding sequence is TGTGCCAGCAGCCTGGACTACTCCTACAATGAGCAGTTCTTC.

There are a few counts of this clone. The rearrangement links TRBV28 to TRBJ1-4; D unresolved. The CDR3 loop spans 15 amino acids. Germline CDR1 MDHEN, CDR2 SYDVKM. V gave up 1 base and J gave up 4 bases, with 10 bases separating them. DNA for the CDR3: TGTGCCAGCAGTTTATCGGGGTTTTATAATGAAAAACTGTTTTTT. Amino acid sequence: CASSLSGFYNEKLFF.

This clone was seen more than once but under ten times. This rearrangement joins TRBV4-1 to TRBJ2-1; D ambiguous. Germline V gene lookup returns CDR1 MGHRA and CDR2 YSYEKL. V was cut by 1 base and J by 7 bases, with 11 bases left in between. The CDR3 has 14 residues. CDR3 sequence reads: CASSQVVGRNEQFF. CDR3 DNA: TGCGCCAGCAGCCAAGTAGTGGGTAGGAATGAGCAGTTCTTC.

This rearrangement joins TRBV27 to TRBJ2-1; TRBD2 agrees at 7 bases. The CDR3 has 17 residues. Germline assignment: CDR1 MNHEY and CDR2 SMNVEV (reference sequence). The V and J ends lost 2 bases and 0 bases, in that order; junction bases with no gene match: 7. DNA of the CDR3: TGTGCCAGCAGTTTAGGTGAGCGGGGTAGCTCCTACAATGAGCAGTTCTTC. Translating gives CASSLGERGSSYNEQFF.

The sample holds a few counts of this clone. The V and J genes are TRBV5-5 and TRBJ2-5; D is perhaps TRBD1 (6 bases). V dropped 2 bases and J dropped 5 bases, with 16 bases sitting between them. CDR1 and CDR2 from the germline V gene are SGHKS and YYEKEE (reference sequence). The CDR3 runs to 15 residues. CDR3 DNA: TGTGCCAGCAGCTTAGGGGGTGTTGTTGGGGAGACCCAGTACTTC. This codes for CASSLGGVVGETQYF.

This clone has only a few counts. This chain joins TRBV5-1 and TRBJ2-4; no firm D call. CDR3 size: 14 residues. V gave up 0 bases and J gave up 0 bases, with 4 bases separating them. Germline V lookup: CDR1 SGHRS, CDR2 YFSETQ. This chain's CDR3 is CASSLEGAKNIQYF. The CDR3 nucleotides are TGCGCCAGCAGCTTGGAGGGAGCCAAAAACATTCAGTACTTC.

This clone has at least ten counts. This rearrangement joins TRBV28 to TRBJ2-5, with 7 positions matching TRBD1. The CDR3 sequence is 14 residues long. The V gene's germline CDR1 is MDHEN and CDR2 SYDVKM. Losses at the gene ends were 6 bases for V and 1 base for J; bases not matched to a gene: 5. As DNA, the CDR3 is TGTGCCAGCAGCTACAACAGGGGCCAAGAGACCCAGTACTTC. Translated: CASSYNRGQETQYF.

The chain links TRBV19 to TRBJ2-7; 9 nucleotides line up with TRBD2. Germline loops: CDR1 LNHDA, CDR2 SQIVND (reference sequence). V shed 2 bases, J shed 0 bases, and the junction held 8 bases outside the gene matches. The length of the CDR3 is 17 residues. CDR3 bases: TGTGCCAGTAGTATATTTCGCCCGCGGGAGGGCTCCTACGAGCAGTACTTC. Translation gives CASSIFRPREGSYEQYF. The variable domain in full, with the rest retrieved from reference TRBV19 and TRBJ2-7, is DGGITQSPKYLFRKEGQNVTLSCEQNLNHDAMYWYRQDPGQGLRLIYYSQIVNDFQKGDIAEGYSVSREKKESFPLTVTSAQKNPTAFYLCASSIFRPREGSYEQYFGPGTRLTVT.

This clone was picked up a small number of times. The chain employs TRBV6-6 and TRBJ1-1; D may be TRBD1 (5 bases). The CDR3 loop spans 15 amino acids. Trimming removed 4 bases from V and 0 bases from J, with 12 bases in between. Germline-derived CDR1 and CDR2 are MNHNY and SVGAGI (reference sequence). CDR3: CASSSRGGVNTEAFF. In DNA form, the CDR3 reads TGTGCCAGCAGTTCACGTGGAGGGGTGAACACTGAAGCTTTCTTT.